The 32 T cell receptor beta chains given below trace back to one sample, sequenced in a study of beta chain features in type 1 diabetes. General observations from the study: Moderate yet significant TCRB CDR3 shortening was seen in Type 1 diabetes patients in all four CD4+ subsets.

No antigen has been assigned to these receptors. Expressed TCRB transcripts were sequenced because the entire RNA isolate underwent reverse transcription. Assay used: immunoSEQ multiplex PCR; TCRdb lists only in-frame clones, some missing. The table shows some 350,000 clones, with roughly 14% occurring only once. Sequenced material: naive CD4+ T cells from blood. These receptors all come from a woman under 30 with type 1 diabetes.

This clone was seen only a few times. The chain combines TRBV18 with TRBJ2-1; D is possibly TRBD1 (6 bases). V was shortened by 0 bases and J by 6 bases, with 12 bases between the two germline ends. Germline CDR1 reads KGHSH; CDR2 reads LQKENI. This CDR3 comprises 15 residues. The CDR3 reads CASSPPLPGANEQFF. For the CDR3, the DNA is TGTGCCAGCTCACCACCCCTCCCAGGGGCCAATGAGCAGTTCTTC.

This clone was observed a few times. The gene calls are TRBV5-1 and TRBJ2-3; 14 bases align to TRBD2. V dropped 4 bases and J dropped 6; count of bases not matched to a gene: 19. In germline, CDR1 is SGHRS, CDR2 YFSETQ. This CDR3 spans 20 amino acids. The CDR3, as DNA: TGCGCCAGCAGCGAGCGTTTTCCGCGGGGACTAGCGGGAGTTCTGGATACGCAGTATTTT. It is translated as CASSERFPRGLAGVLDTQYF. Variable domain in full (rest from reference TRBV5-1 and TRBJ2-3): KAGVTQTPRYLIKTRGQQVTLSCSPISGHRSVSWYQQTPGQGLQFLFEYFSETQRNKGNFPGRFSGRQFSNSRSEMNVSTLELGDSALYLCASSERFPRGLAGVLDTQYFGPGTRLTVL.

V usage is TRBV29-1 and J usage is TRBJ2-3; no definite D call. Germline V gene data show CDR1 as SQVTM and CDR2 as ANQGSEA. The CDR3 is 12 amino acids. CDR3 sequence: CSYAGATDTQYF. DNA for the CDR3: TGCAGTTACGCCGGAGCCACAGATACGCAGTATTTT.

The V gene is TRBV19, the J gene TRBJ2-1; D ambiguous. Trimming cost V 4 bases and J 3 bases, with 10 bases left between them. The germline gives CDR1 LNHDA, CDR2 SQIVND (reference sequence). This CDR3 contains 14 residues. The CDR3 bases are TGTGCCAGTAGTAGGCAGGCATACTACAATGAGCAGTTCTTC. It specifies CASSRQAYYNEQFF.

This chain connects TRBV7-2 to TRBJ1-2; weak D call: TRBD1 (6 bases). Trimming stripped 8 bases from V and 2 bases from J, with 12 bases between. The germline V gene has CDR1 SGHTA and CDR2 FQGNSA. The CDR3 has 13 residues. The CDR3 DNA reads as TGTGCCAGCGCTCCGGGGACAAACTATGGCTACACCTTC. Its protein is CASAPGTNYGYTF.

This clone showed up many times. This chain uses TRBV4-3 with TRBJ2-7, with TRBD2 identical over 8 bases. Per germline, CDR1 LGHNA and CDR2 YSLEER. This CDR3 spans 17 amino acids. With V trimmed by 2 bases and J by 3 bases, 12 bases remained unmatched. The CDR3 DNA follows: TGCGCCAGCAGCCAAATTACTAGCGGTCGTTTGGGCTACGAGCAGTACGTC. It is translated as CASSQITSGRLGYEQYV.

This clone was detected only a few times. This chain's CDR3 is CASSLGGLAGVMDTQYF. The DNA of the CDR3 is TGCGCCAGCAGCTTGGGGGGACTAGCGGGAGTGATGGATACGCAGTATTTT. V gene TRBV5-1 combines with J gene TRBJ2-3; 14 bases are shared with TRBD2. This CDR3 is 17 amino acids long. Germline V gene data show CDR1 as SGHRS and CDR2 as YFSETQ. The junction had 6 bases not matched to a gene; V was cut back by 0 bases and J by 6 bases.

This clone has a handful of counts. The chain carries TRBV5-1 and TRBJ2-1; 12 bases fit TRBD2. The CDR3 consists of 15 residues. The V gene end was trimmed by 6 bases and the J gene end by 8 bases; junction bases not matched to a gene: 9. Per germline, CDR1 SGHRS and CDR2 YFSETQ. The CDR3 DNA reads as TGCGCCAGCAACCGAGGACTAGCGGGGAAATATGAGCAGTTCTTC. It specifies CASNRGLAGKYEQFF.

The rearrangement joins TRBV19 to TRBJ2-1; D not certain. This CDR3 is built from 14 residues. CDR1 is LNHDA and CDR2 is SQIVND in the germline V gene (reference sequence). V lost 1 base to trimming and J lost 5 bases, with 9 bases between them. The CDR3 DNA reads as TGTGCCAGTAGTATAGCTGAGCGCCACAATGAGCAGTTCTTC. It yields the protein CASSIAERHNEQFF.

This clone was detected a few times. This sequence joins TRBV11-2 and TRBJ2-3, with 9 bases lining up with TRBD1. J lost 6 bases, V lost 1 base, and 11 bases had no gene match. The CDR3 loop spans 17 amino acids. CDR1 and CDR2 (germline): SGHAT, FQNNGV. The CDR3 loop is CASSLGTGATWSDTQYF. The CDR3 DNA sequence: TGTGCCAGCAGCTTAGGGACAGGGGCGACTTGGTCTGATACGCAGTATTTT.

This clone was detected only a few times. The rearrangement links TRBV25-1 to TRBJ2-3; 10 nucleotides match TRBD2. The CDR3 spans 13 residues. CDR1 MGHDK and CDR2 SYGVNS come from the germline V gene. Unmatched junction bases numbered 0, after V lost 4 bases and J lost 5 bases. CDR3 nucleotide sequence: TGTGCCAGCAGTGGACTAGCGGGAGATACGCAGTATTTT. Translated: CASSGLAGDTQYF.

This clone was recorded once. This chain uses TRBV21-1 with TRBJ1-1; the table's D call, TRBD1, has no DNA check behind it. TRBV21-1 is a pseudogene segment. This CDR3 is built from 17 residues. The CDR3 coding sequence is TGTGCCAGCAGCGCTGGACCCATCCGGGACAGGAACACTGAAGCTTTCTTT. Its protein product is CASSAGPIRDRNTEAFF.

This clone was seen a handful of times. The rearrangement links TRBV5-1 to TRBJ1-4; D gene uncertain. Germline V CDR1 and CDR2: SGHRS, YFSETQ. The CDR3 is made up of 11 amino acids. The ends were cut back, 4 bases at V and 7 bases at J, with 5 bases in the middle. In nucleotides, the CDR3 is TGCGCCAGCAGCAATCGTGAAAAACTGTTTTTT. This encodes CASSNREKLFF.

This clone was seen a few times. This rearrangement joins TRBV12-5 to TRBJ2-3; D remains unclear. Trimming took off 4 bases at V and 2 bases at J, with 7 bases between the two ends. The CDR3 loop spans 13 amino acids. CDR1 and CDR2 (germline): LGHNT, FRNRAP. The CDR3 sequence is CASGWLHTDTQYF. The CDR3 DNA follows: TGTGCTAGTGGTTGGCTTCACACAGATACGCAGTATTTT.

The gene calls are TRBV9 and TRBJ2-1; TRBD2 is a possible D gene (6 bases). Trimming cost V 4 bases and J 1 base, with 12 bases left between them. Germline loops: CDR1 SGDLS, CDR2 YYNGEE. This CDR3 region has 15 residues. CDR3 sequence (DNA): TGTGCCAGCAGCAAACTTAGCGGATCCTACAATGAGCAGTTCTTC. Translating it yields CASSKLSGSYNEQFF.

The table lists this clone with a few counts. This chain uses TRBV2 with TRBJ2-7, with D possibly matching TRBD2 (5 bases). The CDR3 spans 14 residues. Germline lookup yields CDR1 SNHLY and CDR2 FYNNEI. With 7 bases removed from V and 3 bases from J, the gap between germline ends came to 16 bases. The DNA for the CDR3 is TGTGCCAGCACCCCGCGCGGAGGCGGCTACGAGCAGTACGTC. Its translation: CASTPRGGGYEQYV.

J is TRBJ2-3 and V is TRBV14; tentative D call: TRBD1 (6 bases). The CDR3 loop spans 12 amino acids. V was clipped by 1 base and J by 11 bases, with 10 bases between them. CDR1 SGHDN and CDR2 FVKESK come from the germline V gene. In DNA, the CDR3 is TGTGCCAGCAGCCAAGGTCGCAGGGGGCAGTATTTT. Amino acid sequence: CASSQGRRGQYF.

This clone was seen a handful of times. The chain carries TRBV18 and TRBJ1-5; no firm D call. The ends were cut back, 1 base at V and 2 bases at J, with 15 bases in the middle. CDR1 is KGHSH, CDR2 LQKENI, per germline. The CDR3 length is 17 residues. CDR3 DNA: TGTGCCAGCTCACCACTTTCGGGATATGGGGGCAATCAGCCCCAGCATTTT. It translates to CASSPLSGYGGNQPQHF.

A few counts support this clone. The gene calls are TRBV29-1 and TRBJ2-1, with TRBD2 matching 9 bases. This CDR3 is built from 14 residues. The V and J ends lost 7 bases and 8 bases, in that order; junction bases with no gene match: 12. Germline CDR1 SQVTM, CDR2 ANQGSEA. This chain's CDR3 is CSGRGSGSWDEQFF. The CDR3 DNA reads TGCAGCGGAAGGGGTAGCGGGAGTTGGGATGAGCAGTTCTTC.

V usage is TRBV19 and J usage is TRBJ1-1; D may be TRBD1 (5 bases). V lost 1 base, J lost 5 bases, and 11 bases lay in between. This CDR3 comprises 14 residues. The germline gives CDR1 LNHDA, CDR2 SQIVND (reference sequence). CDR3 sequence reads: CASSIAIRQTEAFF. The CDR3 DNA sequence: TGTGCCAGTAGTATAGCCATTCGACAGACTGAAGCTTTCTTT.

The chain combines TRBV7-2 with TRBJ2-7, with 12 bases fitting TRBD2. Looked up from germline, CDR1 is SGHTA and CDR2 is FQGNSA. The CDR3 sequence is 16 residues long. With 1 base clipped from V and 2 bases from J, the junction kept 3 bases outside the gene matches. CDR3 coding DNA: TGTGCCAGCAGCTTAGTGCTAGCGGGAGGGCCCTACGAGCAGTACTTC. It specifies CASSLVLAGGPYEQYF.

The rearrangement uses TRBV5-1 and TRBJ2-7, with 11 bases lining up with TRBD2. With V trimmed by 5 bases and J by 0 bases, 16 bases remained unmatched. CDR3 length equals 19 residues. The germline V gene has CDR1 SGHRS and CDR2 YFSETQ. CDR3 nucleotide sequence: TGCGCCAGCAGTCGCGTGGGGGGACTAGCGGAAATGAGCTCCTACGAGCAGTACTTC. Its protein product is CASSRVGGLAEMSSYEQYF.

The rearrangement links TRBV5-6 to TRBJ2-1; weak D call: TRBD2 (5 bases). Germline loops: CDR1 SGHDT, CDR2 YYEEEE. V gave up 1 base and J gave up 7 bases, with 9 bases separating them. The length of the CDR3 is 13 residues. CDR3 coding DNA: TGTGCCAGCAGCTTGATGCGGGCGAATGAGCAGTTCTTC. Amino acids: CASSLMRANEQFF. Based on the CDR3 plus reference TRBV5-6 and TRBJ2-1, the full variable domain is DAGVTQSPTHLIKTRGQQVTLRCSPKSGHDTVSWYQQALGQGPQFIFQYYEEEERQRGNFPDRFSGHQFPNYSSELNVNALLLGDSALYLCASSLMRANEQFFGPGTRLTVL.

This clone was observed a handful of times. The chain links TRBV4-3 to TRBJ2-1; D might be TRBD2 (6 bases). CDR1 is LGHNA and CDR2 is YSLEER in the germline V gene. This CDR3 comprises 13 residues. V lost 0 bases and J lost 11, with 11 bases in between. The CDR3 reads CASSQEGGGQQFF. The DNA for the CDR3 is TGCGCCAGCAGCCAAGAGGGGGGTGGTCAGCAGTTCTTC.

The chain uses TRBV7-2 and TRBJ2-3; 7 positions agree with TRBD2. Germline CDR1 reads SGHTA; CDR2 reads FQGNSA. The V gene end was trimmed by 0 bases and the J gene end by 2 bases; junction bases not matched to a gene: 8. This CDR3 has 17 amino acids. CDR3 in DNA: TGTGCCAGCAGCTTAGCTCTAGCGGCACGAACCACAGATACGCAGTATTTT. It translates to CASSLALAARTTDTQYF.

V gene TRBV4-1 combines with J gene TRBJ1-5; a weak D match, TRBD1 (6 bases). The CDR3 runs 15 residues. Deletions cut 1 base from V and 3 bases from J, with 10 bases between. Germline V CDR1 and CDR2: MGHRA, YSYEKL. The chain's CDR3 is CASSQAGQLNQPQHF. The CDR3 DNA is TGCGCCAGCAGCCAAGCCGGACAGCTCAATCAGCCCCAGCATTTT.

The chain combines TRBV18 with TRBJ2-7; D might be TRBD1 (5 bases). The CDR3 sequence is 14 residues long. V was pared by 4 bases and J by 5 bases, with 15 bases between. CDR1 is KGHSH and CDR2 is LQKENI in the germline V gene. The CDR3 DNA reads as TGTGCCAGCTCACTACAGGTAATATCGGACGAGCAGTACTTC. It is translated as CASSLQVISDEQYF.

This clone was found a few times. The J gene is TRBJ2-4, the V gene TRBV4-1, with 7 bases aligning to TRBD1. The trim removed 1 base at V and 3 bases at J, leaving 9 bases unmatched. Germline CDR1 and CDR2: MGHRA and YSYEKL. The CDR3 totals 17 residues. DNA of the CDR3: TGCGCCAGCAGCCAAGTCGGAGCCGGGACAGACAAAAACATTCAGTACTTC. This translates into CASSQVGAGTDKNIQYF.

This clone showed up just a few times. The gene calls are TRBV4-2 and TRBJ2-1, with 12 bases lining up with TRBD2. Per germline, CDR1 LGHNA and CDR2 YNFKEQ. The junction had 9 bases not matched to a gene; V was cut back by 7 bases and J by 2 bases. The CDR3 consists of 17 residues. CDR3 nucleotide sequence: TGTGCCAGCAACCCCTGGACTAGCGGGAAAGCCTACAATGAGCAGTTCTTC. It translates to CASNPWTSGKAYNEQFF.

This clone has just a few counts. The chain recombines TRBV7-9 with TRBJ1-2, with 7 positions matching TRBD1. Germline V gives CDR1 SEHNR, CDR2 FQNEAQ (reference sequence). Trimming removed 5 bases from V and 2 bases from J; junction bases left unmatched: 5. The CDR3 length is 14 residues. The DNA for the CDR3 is TGTGCCAGCAGCCGGACAGGAGGAAACTATGGCTACACCTTC. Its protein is CASSRTGGNYGYTF.

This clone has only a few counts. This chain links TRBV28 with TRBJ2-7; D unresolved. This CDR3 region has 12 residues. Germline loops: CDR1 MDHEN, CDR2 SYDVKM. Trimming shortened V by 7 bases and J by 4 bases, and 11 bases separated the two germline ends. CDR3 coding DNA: TGTGCCAGCACCGACCTGACTTACGAGCAGTACTTC. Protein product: CASTDLTYEQYF.

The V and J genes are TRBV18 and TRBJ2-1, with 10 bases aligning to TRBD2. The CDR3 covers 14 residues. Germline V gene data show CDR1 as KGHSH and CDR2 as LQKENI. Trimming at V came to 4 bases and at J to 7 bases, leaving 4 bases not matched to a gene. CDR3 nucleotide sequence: TGTGCCAGCTCACTCTCTAGCGGGAGTAATGAGCAGTTCTTC. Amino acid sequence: CASSLSSGSNEQFF.